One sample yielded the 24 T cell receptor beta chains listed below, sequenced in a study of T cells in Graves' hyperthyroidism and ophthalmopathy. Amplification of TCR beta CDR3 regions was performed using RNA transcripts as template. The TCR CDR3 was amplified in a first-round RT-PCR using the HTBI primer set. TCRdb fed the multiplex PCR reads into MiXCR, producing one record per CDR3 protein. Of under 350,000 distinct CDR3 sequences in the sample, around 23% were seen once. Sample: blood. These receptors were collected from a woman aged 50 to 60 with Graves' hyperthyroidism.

The CDR3 sequence is CASSLRGQLTYEQYF. In DNA, the CDR3 is TGCGCCAGCAGCTTGCGGGGACAGCTAACCTACGAGCAGTACTTC. The chain couples TRBV5-1 to TRBJ2-7; 7 bases map to TRBD1. Trimming cost V 1 base and J 2 bases; bases outside gene matches: 6. In germline, CDR1 is SGHRS, CDR2 YFSETQ. The CDR3 contains 15 residues.

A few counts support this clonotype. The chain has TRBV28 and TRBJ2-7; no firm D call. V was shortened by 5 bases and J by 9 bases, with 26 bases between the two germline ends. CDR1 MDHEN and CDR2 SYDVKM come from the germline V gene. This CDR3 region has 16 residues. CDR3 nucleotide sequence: TGTGCCAGCAGTCCAAATAGTGGACCTGAAGCCCCCCGGCAGTACTTC. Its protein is CASSPNSGPEAPRQYF. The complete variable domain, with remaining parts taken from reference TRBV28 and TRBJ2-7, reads DVKVTQSSRYLVKRTGEKVFLECVQDMDHENMFWYRQDPGLGLRLIYFSYDVKMKEKGDIPEGYSVSREKKERFSLILESASTNQTSMYLCASSPNSGPEAPRQYFGPGTRLTVT.

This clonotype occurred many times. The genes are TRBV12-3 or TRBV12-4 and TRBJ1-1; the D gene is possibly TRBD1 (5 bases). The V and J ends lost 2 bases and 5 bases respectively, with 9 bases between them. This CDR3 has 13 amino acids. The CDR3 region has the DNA TGTGCCAGCAGTTTAAAGGGGTCGACTGAAGCTTTCTTT. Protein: CASSLKGSTEAFF.

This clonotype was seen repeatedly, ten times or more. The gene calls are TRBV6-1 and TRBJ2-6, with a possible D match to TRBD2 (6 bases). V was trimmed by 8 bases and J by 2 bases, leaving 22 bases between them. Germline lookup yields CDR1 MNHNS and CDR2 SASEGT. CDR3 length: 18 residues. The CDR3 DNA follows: TGTGCCAGCGTAGCCCCCGTCGGGGGAGGAACTGGGGCCAACGTCCTGACTTTC. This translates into CASVAPVGGGTGANVLTF.

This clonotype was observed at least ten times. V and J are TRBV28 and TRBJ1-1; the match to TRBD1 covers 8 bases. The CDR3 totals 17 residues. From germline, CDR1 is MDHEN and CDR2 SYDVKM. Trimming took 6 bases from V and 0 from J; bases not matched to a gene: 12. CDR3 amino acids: CASSRRAGGRMNTEAFF. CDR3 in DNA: TGTGCCAGCAGCCGGCGAGCAGGGGGCCGAATGAACACTGAAGCTTTCTTT. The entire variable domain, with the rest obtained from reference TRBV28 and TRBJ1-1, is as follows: DVKVTQSSRYLVKRTGEKVFLECVQDMDHENMFWYRQDPGLGLRLIYFSYDVKMKEKGDIPEGYSVSREKKERFSLILESASTNQTSMYLCASSRRAGGRMNTEAFFGQGTRLTVV.

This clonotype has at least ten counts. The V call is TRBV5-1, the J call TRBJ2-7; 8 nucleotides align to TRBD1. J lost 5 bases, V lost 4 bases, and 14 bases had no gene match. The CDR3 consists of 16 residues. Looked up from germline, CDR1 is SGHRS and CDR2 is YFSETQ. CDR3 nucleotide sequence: TGCGCCAGCAGCCGATCCGGGACAGGACCCTACGACGAGCAGTACTTC. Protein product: CASSRSGTGPYDEQYF.

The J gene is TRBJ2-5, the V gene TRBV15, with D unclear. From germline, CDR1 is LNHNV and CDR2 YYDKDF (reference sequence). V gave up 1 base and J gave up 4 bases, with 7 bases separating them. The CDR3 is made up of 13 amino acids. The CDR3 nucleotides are TGTGCCACCAGCAGAGCGAAATCAGAGACCCAGTACTTC. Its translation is CATSRAKSETQYF. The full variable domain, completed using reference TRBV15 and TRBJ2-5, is DAMVIQNPRYQVTQFGKPVTLSCSQTLNHNVMYWYQQKSSQAPKLLFHYYDKDFNNEADTPDNFQSRRPNTSFCFLDIRSPGLGDTAMYLCATSRAKSETQYFGPGTRLLVL.

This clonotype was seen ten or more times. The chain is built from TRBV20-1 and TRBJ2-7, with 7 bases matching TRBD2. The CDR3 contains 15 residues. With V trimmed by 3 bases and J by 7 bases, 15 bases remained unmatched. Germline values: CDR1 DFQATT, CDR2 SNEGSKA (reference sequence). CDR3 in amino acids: CSARSAGAGRGEQYF. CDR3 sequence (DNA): TGCAGTGCTAGGTCGGCGGGAGCGGGTCGGGGAGAGCAGTACTTC.

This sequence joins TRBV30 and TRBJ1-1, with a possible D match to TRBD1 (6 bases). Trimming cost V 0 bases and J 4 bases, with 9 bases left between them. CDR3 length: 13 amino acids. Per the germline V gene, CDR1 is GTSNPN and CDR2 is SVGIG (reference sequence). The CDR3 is CAWSVGGTTEAFF. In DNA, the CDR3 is TGTGCCTGGAGTGTAGGGGGGACCACTGAAGCTTTCTTT.

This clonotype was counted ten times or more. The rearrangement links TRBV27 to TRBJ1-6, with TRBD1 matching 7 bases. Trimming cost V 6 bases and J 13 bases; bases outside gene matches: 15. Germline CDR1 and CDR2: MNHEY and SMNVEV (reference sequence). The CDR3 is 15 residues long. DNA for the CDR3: TGTGCCAGCAGGGGACAGATCCCTTGGGTAAATCCCCTCCACTTT. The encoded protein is CASRGQIPWVNPLHF.

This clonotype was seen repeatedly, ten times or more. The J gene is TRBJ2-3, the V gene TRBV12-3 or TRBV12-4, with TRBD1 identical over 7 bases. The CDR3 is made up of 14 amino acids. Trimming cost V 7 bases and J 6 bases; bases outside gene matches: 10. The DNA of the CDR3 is TGTGCCAGCACCGCGACAGGGCTACACGATACGCAGTATTTT. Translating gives CASTATGLHDTQYF.

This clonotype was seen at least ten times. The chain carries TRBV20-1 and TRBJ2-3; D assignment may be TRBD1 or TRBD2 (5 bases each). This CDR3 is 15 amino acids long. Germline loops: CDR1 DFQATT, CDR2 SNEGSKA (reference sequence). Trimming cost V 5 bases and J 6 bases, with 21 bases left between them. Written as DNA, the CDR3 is TGCAGTGCTTCACCGGGACGTAAGAGCTCGGATACGCAGTATTTT. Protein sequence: CSASPGRKSSDTQYF.

The CDR3 DNA reads as TGTGCCAGCACCCAGACAGAGGACTATGGCTACACCTTC. This translates into CASTQTEDYGYTF. This rearrangement joins TRBV6-2 or TRBV6-3 to TRBJ1-2, with a possible D match to TRBD1 (5 bases). Trimming took off 7 bases at V and 3 bases at J, with 12 bases between the two ends. Germline lookup yields CDR1 MNHEY and CDR2 SVGEGT. This CDR3 spans 13 amino acids.

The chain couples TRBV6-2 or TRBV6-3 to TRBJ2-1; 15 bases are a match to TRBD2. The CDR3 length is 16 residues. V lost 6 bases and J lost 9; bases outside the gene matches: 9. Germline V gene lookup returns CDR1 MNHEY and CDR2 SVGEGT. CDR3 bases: TGTGCCAGCAGAGGGACTAGCGGGAGGATAGGAGGTGAGCAGTTCTTC. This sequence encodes CASRGTSGRIGGEQFF.

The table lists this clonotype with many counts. CDR3 bases: TGTGCCAGCAGCCTACTAGCGGGAGGGGGCTCTGGGGCCAACGTCCTGACTTTC. It specifies CASSLLAGGGSGANVLTF. This chain joins TRBV5-6 and TRBJ2-6; 13 positions match TRBD2. CDR3 length equals 18 residues. Germline V lookup: CDR1 SGHDT, CDR2 YYEEEE. V lost 4 bases and J lost 0; bases outside the gene matches: 4.

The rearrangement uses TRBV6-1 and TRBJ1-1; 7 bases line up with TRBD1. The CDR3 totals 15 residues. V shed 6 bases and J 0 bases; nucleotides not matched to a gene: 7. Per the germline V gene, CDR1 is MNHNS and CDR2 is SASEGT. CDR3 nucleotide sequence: TGTGCCAGCAGCACCTCGGACAGGTTGAACACTGAAGCTTTCTTT. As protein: CASSTSDRLNTEAFF.

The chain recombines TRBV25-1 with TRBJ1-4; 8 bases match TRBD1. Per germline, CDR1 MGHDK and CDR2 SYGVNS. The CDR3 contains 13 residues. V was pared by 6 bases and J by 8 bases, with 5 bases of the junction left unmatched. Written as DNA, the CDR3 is TGTGCCAGCAGAGCACAGGGGGTAGAAAAACTGTTTTTT. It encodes CASRAQGVEKLFF.

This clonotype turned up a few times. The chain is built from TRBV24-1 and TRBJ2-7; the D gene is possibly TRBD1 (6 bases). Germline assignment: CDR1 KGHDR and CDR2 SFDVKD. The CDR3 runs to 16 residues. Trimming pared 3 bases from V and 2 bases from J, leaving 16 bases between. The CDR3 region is CATSDPFSGDTYEQYF. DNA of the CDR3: TGTGCCACCAGTGATCCATTCTCTGGGGACACCTACGAGCAGTACTTC.

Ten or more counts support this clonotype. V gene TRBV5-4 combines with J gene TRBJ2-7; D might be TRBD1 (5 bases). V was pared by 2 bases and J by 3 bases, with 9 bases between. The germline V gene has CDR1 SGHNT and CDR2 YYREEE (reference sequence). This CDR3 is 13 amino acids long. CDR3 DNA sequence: TGTGCCAGCAGCTTAAAGGGGAACTACGAGCAGTACTTC. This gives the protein CASSLKGNYEQYF.

CDR3 in amino acids: CASSIKTVISQPQHF. In DNA, the CDR3 is TGTGCCAGTAGTATCAAAACAGTGATATCTCAGCCCCAGCATTTT. V gene TRBV19 combines with J gene TRBJ1-5; no definite D call. The CDR3 spans 15 residues. The V gene lost 3 bases and the J gene lost 6 bases, with 15 bases spanning the gap. Germline CDR1 is LNHDA and CDR2 is SQIVND (reference sequence).

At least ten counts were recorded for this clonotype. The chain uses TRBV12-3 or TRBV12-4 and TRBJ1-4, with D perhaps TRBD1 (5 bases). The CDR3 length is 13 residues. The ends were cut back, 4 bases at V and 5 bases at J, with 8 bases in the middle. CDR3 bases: TGTGCCAGCAGTTGGGACGGGAATGAAAAACTGTTTTTT. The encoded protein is CASSWDGNEKLFF.

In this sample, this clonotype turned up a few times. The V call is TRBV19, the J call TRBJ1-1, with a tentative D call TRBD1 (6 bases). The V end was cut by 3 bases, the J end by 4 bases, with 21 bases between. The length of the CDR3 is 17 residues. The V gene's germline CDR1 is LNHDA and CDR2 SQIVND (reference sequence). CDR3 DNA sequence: TGTGCCAGTAGTATTCGGGGGGCGGTGATTCGAACCACTGAAGCTTTCTTT. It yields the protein CASSIRGAVIRTTEAFF.

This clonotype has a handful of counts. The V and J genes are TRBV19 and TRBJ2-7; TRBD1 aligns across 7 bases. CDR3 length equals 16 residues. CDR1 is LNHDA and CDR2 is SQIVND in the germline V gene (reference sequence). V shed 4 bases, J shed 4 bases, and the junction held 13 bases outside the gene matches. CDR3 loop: CASSTNGEGGHYEQYF. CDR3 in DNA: TGTGCCAGTAGTACCAACGGGGAAGGGGGCCATTACGAGCAGTACTTC. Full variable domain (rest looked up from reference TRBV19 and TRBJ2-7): DGGITQSPKYLFRKEGQNVTLSCEQNLNHDAMYWYRQDPGQGLRLIYYSQIVNDFQKGDIAEGYSVSREKKESFPLTVTSAQKNPTAFYLCASSTNGEGGHYEQYFGPGTRLTVT.

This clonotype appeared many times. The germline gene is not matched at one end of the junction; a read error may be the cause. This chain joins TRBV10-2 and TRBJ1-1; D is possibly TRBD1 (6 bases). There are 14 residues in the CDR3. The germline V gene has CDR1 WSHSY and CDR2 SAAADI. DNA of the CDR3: TGCGCCTGCAGTGAGGGAGGGGGGAACACTGAAGCTTTCTTT. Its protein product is CACSEGGGNTEAFF.